This T cell receptor beta chain was retrieved from a study of blood T cell repertoires in COVID-19 (dated by TCRdb to 2018 to 2021). For the study in its entirety: Samples from collaborators originated in the United States, Italy and Spain and spanned both the acute and convalescent phases of COVID-19. Where available, HLA class I and class II types were obtained from metadata supplied by the sample provider rather than from assay-based typing. The sample metadata nearly always contained a de-identified subject ID, COVID-19 status, age in years and sex. Deeply sampled blood TCRbeta repertoires from subjects exposed to, actively infected with, or recovered from COVID-19 were included in the dataset. The samples were drawn from two sources: the first 160 participants of the ongoing ImmuneRACE study, and 1,000 to 1,500 subjects contributed by 6 global collaborators. The repertoires were released in a freely available public database intended as a resource for research on the immune response to SARS-CoV-2. The material from the prospective study consisted of cDNA or gDNA derived from T cells, B-cell-depleted T cells, or PBMCs.

Enrolling through a virtual design, the prospective study's participants ranged in age from roughly 18 to 90 years and lived across 24 United States geographic areas. In the prospective study, participants were assigned to cohorts based on the clinical history participants reported in a screening survey and a study questionnaire. Mobile phlebotomists in the prospective study collected whole blood, serum and a nasopharyngeal or oropharyngeal swab from every participant. Additional blood draws and questionnaires over an approximately two-month period could optionally be provided by prospective study participants. Blood samples from the prospective study were shipped frozen or at room temperature prior to DNA extraction. Study-level results and caveats: Clinical and demographic metadata were provided uncurated, with the amount varying by source and participant.

TCRbeta CDR3 regions were amplified from genomic DNA by means of the immunoSEQ Assay, a bias-controlled multiplex PCR. The paper's processing steps were these. The number of nucleated cells in each sample was estimated by amplification of reference gene primers within the assay. To quantify the absolute abundance of each unique TCRbeta CDR3 rearrangement, sequence reads were collapsed and filtered. Productive Simpson clonality was computed per sample as the square root of Simpson's diversity index over productive rearrangements. TCRdb limited this immuneACCESS table to in-frame rearrangements with V and J called. A share of clones is missing; checked studies link under half to unresolved V genes, and the rest is unexplained. V and J calls and clone size are those listed in that table; D and trimming were worked out from the DNA. The sample includes over 200,000 clones, with about 89% observed a single time. More than 1% of the sample rests with the top ten.

On this clone itself: Its antigen target is currently unknown. There are no base qualities to consult, and no much larger clone falls within one base.

V has 1 base trimmed and J has 5 bases trimmed; junction bases matching no gene number 13. Spanning cysteine to phenylalanine, the CDR3 consists of 17 amino acids. Left in the record is the CDR3 DNA by itself, 51 bases read in frame from the first base. The germline V gene provides CDR1 MGHRA and CDR2 YSYEKL. Sequencing used PBMCs or T cells enriched from blood (not recorded which). Here the chain combines TRBV4-1 and TRBJ2-5; 7 bases in between match TRBD2. The receptor's source is a human donor in a cohort exposed to, infected with or recovered from COVID-19 (not recorded which). The donor label of this sample is uncertain. The CDR3 here reads CASSQGAAPGGEETQYF. The DNA is as follows: TGCGCCAGCAGCCAAGGGGCTGCTCCGGGGGGAGAGGAGACCCAGTACTTC.